Described below is a single T cell receptor (beta chain) sequence and its context. What antigen it recognizes has not been identified. Per-nucleotide qualities are absent, and no much larger clonotype sits a single base away. From a lookup of the germline V gene, CDR1 and CDR2 are SGHRS and YFSETQ. Its CDR3 holds 13 amino acids, cysteine through phenylalanine. Just CDR3 DNA is preserved here, 39 bases in frame from base 1. Relative to germline, V is missing 0 bases and J is missing 9 bases, with 6 bases of the junction outside any gene match. Reading the label with the study, this specimen's treatment or condition is: allogeneic hematopoietic cell transplantation with graft depleted of TCRalphabeta T cells and CD19 B cells. TCRalphabeta/CD19-depleted allogeneic hematopoietic cell grafts were given to the transplant recipients, all of whom were children. The library was built by means of PCR. TCRdb records Illumina HiSeq 2500 as the sequencer. TCR libraries were prepared with molecular barcoding, using unique molecular identifiers to normalize TCRbeta repertoire quantification. The public reads were run again by TCRdb, first through fastp at Q25 and then through MiXCR, and only productive beta chains were kept. Entries are consolidated by CDR3 protein sequence, retaining the most common genes and DNA. The sample yields about 900,000 distinct CDR3 sequences; about 29% were counted once. Roughly 31% of the sample is held by the ten biggest clonotypes.

The data belong to a study of T-cell reconstitution after alpha-beta-depleted transplantation in children listed by TCRdb under 2016. Turning to the overall study: T-cell immune reconstitution after TCRalphabeta/CD19-depleted allogeneic hematopoietic cell transplantation in children was quantitatively tracked in the study by means of TCR repertoire profiling.

General findings and caveats noted by the study authors: In some patients, the high TCRbeta diversity seen at day 60 was put down to recipient T cells and intrathymic progenitors that had survived conditioning. About two months after transplant, the apparently early recovery of alphabetaT-cell counts reportedly depended on just several hundred clones that had expanded rapidly and came from non-depleted graft cells. Hyperexpanded clone frequencies declined over subsequent months; after one year, T-cell counts and TCRbeta diversity were mostly attributed to newly produced T cells.

The receptor was derived from a boy under three years old who had a stem cell transplant for SCID, so the T cells may come from the graft donor. The source was PBMCs, mostly from graft donor cells, collected 360 days after TCRalphabeta/CD19-depleted stem cell transplant. The V gene is TRBV5-1 and the J gene is TRBJ2-7, with 7 bases aligning to TRBD2. The CDR3 here reads CASSLEGGVGQYF. The bases are TGCGCCAGCAGCTTGGAGGGAGGGGTAGGGCAGTACTTC.